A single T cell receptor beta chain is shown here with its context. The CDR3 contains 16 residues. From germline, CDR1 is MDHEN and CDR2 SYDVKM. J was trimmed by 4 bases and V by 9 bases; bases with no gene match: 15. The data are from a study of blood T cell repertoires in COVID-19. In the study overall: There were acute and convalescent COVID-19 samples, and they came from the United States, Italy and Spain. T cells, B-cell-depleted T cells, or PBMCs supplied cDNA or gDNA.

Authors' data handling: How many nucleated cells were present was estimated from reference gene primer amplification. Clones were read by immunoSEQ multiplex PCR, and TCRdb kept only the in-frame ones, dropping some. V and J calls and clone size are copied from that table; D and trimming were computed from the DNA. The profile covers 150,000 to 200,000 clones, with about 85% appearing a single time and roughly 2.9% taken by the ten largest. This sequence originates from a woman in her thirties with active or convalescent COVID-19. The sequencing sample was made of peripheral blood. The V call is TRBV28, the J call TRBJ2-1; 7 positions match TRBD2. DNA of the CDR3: TGTGCCAGTCGGGGGAGCGGGGTCTCAGGGTACAATGAGCAGTTCTTC. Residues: CASRGSGVSGYNEQFF.